Given below is one T cell receptor beta chain in context. Its antigen is undetermined. These data belong to a study of a mutant IDH1 vaccine in newly diagnosed glioma. Here immunoSEQ multiplex PCR was the method, and the copy in TCRdb shows in-frame clones only, minus some. The sample includes 25,000 to 35,000 clones, 75% to 90% of them seen just once. The CDR3 runs to 14 residues. With 2 bases clipped from V and 5 bases from J, the junction kept 2 bases outside the gene matches. Germline V gene data show CDR1 as SGHTS and CDR2 as YDEGEE. Specified time point: week 5, during vaccination. It was 300 ug of mutant IDH1 20-mer peptide that made up each vaccine dose, given with topical imiquimod. Points from the study as a whole: Overall, almost 95% of patients had vaccine-induced immune responses.

The receptor's source is a woman aged 40 to 49 with glioma. Some clones in this sample may be carry-over from other donors' samples. Here the sequenced sample was peripheral blood mononuclear cells (PBMCs), taken from a glioma patient whose treatment included an IDH1 peptide vaccine. V usage is TRBV5-8 and J usage is TRBJ2-1, with 9 positions matching TRBD2. Here the CDR3 DNA reads TGTGCCAGCAGCTTCGGACTAGCGAACAATGAGCAGTTCTTC. Its protein product is CASSFGLANNEQFF. Complete variable domain (other parts from reference TRBV5-8 and TRBJ2-1): EAGVTQSPTHLIKTRGQQATLRCSPISGHTSVYWYQQALGLGLQFLLWYDEGEERNRGNFPPRFSGRQFPNYSSELNVNALELEDSALYLCASSFGLANNEQFFGPGTRLTVL.